Following are 32 T cell receptor beta chains from one sample sequenced in a study of T cells after yellow fever vaccination. TCRdb analysed the 5' RACE reads with MiXCR anew, one entry per CDR3 protein. This table holds a few hundred thousand distinct CDR3 sequences, roughly a sixth found once. Sequenced material: PBMCs, taken about 5 days after the first yellow fever vaccination. The receptors originated from a young man who received the YFV17D yellow fever vaccine.

This clonotype has just a few counts. The rearrangement links TRBV20-1 to TRBJ2-4; unclear D gene. Germline loops: CDR1 DFQATT, CDR2 SNEGSKA (reference sequence). The V end was cut by 1 base, the J end by 0 bases, with 4 bases between. CDR3 length: 13 amino acids. The CDR3, as DNA: TGCAGTGCTAGAGTGTTAGCCAAAAACATTCAGTACTTC. This encodes CSARVLAKNIQYF.

This chain uses TRBV12-3 or TRBV12-4 with TRBJ2-1, with D tentatively TRBD1 (5 bases). The CDR3 totals 15 residues. Trimming left V 7 bases short and J 0 bases short, with 13 bases between. The CDR3 protein is CASTLGVVSYNEQFF. CDR3 coding DNA: TGTGCCAGCACCCTAGGGGTAGTCTCCTACAATGAGCAGTTCTTC.

In this sample, this clonotype turned up a few times. This chain links TRBV9 with TRBJ2-5, with D possibly being TRBD1 or TRBD2 (7 bases each). Germline assignment: CDR1 SGDLS and CDR2 YYNGEE. CDR3 length: 15 amino acids. V dropped 5 bases and J dropped 4 bases, with 18 bases sitting between them. CDR3 DNA sequence: TGTGCCAGCAGGAGATCAGGGGGGGCGGGAGAGACCCAGTACTTC. This encodes CASRRSGGAGETQYF. The full variable domain, completed using reference TRBV9 and TRBJ2-5, is DSGVTQTPKHLITATGQRVTLRCSPRSGDLSVYWYQQSLDQGLQFLIQYYNGEERAKGNILERFSAQQFPDLHSELNLSSLELGDSALYFCASRRSGGAGETQYFGPGTRLLVL.

The chain's CDR3 is CASSSSRGFGEKLFF. CDR3 sequence (DNA): TGTGCCAGCAGCTCAAGTAGGGGGTTTGGAGAAAAACTGTTTTTT. The chain is built from TRBV11-2 and TRBJ1-4; D might be TRBD1 (6 bases). In germline, CDR1 is SGHAT, CDR2 FQNNGV. V was pared by 4 bases and J by 8 bases, with 17 bases between. The CDR3 contains 15 residues. Together with reference TRBV11-2 and TRBJ1-4, the CDR3 gives the full variable domain: EAGVAQSPRYKIIEKRQSVAFWCNPISGHATLYWYQQILGQGPKLLIQFQNNGVVDDSQLPKDRFSAERLKGVDSTLKIQPAKLEDSAVYLCASSSSRGFGEKLFFGSGTQLSVL.

This chain links TRBV25-1 with TRBJ2-3, with TRBD2 matching over 9 bases. In germline, CDR1 is MGHDK, CDR2 SYGVNS. This CDR3 region has 15 residues. V shed 4 bases, J shed 4 bases, and the junction held 6 bases outside the gene matches. The CDR3 sequence is CASSVSGGFADTQYF. Here the CDR3 DNA reads TGTGCCAGCAGTGTAAGCGGGGGGTTTGCAGATACGCAGTATTTT.

In its sample, this clonotype was seen a few times. The J gene is TRBJ2-5, the V gene TRBV7-9; D is possibly TRBD2 (5 bases). This CDR3 contains 15 residues. Germline V CDR1 and CDR2: SEHNR, FQNEAQ (reference sequence). Trimming took 6 bases from V and 9 from J, leaving 23 bases between them. The chain's CDR3 is CASSPSGSSGLAQYF. The CDR3 DNA sequence: TGTGCCAGCAGTCCATCGGGCTCCTCGGGGTTGGCCCAGTACTTC.

This clonotype was counted many times. The chain combines TRBV7-9 with TRBJ2-7; no definite D call. The CDR3 is 14 residues long. Germline V CDR1 and CDR2: SEHNR, FQNEAQ (reference sequence). V lost 6 bases and J 5 bases, leaving 17 bases between the germline ends. CDR3 DNA: TGTGCCAGCAGTATCGACCTAAGGACCAACGAGCAGTACTTC. This gives the protein CASSIDLRTNEQYF.

A few counts support this clonotype. The chain combines TRBV7-7 with TRBJ1-1; 9 bases align to TRBD1. The CDR3 covers 16 residues. The germline gives CDR1 SSHAT, CDR2 FNYEAQ (reference sequence). V was pared by 5 bases and J by 3 bases, with 10 bases of the junction left unmatched. The CDR3, as DNA: TGTGCCAGCAGCCCGCCCCCGGGACAGGGCGACACTGAAGCTTTCTTT. It codes for CASSPPPGQGDTEAFF.

This clonotype was observed a handful of times. The chain joins TRBV5-1 to TRBJ1-1; 8 bases match TRBD1. The CDR3 runs to 16 residues. With 1 base clipped from V and 2 bases from J, the junction kept 7 bases outside the gene matches. CDR1 and CDR2 (germline): SGHRS, YFSETQ. CDR3 nucleotides: TGCGCCAGCAGCTTGACCGGGACAGGACTTAACACTGAAGCTTTCTTT. Protein: CASSLTGTGLNTEAFF.

This clonotype was seen more than once but under ten times. The chain carries TRBV19 and TRBJ2-7; tentative D call: TRBD1 (5 bases). There are 15 residues in the CDR3. V was trimmed by 5 bases and J by 3 bases, leaving 17 bases between them. Germline V gene sequence: CDR1 LNHDA, CDR2 SQIVND (reference sequence). The CDR3 coding sequence is TGTGCCAGTAGTCGAGACAGCCTTACCCTCTACGAGCAGTACTTC. It specifies CASSRDSLTLYEQYF.

There are a few counts of this clonotype. J is TRBJ2-1 and V is TRBV4-3, with 7 bases fitting TRBD1. CDR3 length equals 17 residues. Germline CDR1 LGHNA, CDR2 YSLEER. The trim removed 0 bases at V and 7 bases at J, leaving 12 bases unmatched. As DNA, the CDR3 is TGCGCCAGCAGCCAAGATCGGGGACAGCGACGGGAAAATGAGCAGTTCTTC. Protein product: CASSQDRGQRRENEQFF.

This clonotype was observed many times. The rearrangement uses TRBV7-9 and TRBJ2-1, with 10 bases identical to TRBD2. The CDR3 totals 16 residues. Germline-derived CDR1 and CDR2 are SEHNR and FQNEAQ (reference sequence). Trimming at V came to 0 bases and at J to 4 bases, leaving 3 bases not matched to a gene. In DNA form, the CDR3 reads TGTGCCAGCAGCTTAGCCCTAGCGGGGGCGTACAATGAGCAGTTCTTC. Translated, it gives CASSLALAGAYNEQFF.

There are a few counts of this clonotype. The rearrangement joins TRBV6-2 or TRBV6-3 to TRBJ1-6; the D is unclear. CDR1 and CDR2 from the germline V gene are MNHEY and SVGEGT. V lost 2 bases and J 0 bases, leaving 20 bases between the germline ends. This CDR3 has 20 residues. The CDR3 sequence is CASSYIVPGRISSYNSPLHF. CDR3 coding DNA: TGTGCCAGCAGTTACATCGTGCCCGGACGGATTAGCTCCTATAATTCACCCCTCCACTTT.

This clonotype was counted many times. The genes are TRBV10-2 and TRBJ1-1; D is ambiguous. Between the trimmed V and J ends, which lost 7 bases and 0 bases, there was a span of 9 bases. Per germline, CDR1 WSHSY and CDR2 SAAADI. The CDR3 extends over 13 amino acids. CDR3 residues: CASTSELNTEAFF. The CDR3, as DNA: TGCGCCAGCACCTCAGAGTTGAACACTGAAGCTTTCTTT.

The chain joins TRBV7-8 to TRBJ2-3; TRBD2 is a possible D gene (6 bases). Germline CDR1 is SGHVS and CDR2 is FQNEAQ. The CDR3 runs 16 residues. V lost 1 base and J 0 bases, leaving 11 bases between the germline ends. In DNA, the CDR3 is TGTGCCAGCAGCTTAGACGAGGGGACTAGCACAGATACGCAGTATTTT. Translated: CASSLDEGTSTDTQYF.

This chain uses TRBV20-1 with TRBJ2-7, with a weak D call TRBD2 (5 bases). The CDR3 sequence is 13 residues long. Germline V gives CDR1 DFQATT, CDR2 SNEGSKA (reference sequence). Trimming removed 1 base at V and 3 bases at J, with 10 bases between. The CDR3 region has the DNA TGCAGTGCTAGAGGAGGGAACTTCTACGAGCAGTACGTC. It is translated as CSARGGNFYEQYV.

CDR3 region: CASSRDRPNQETQYF. The DNA for the CDR3 is TGTGCCAGCAGTCGGGACAGGCCCAACCAAGAGACCCAGTACTTC. V gene TRBV28 combines with J gene TRBJ2-5, with 8 bases that match TRBD1. CDR1 is MDHEN and CDR2 is SYDVKM in the germline V gene. V lost 5 bases to trimming and J lost 0 bases; unmatched junction nucleotides: 5. This CDR3 has 15 amino acids.

CDR3 DNA sequence: TGCAGCGTTTCTGGGGAGGGGGCCAATGAGCAGTTCTTC. Its translation is CSVSGEGANEQFF. The chain joins TRBV29-1 to TRBJ2-1; D may be TRBD1 or TRBD2 (7 bases each). This CDR3 spans 13 amino acids. The germline V and J ends were trimmed by 5 bases and 6 bases, with 14 bases remaining between them. Looked up from germline, CDR1 is SQVTM and CDR2 is ANQGSEA.

This chain links TRBV7-8 with TRBJ2-3, with D perhaps matching TRBD1 or TRBD2 (5 bases each). Germline values: CDR1 SGHVS, CDR2 FQNEAQ. The CDR3 loop spans 13 amino acids. Trimming removed 1 base from V and 7 bases from J, with 9 bases in between. CDR3 protein: CASSLVGAHTQYF. The DNA for the CDR3 is TGTGCCAGCAGCTTAGTCGGGGCACATACGCAGTATTTT.

There are a few counts of this clonotype. The gene calls are TRBV4-2 and TRBJ1-2; D may be TRBD1 (5 bases). This CDR3 contains 11 residues. The V end lost 3 bases, the J end lost 6 bases, and 5 bases lay between the germline ends. CDR1 is LGHNA, CDR2 YNFKEQ, per germline. CDR3 loop: CASSQGDGYTF. In DNA form, the CDR3 reads TGTGCCAGCAGCCAGGGGGATGGCTACACCTTC.

In this sample, this clonotype turned up many times. This sequence joins TRBV7-2 and TRBJ2-2; tentatively, D is TRBD1 or TRBD2 (6 bases each). Germline CDR1 SGHTA, CDR2 FQGNSA. Trimming took off 3 bases at V and 1 base at J, with 9 bases between the two ends. This CDR3 comprises 15 residues. The DNA of the CDR3 is TGTGCCAGCAGCTTGGGGGGCCTGAACACCGGGGAGCTGTTTTTT. Encoded protein: CASSLGGLNTGELFF.

A few counts support this clonotype. This rearrangement joins TRBV4-1 to TRBJ2-7, with a tentative D call TRBD1 (6 bases). CDR3 size: 16 residues. Trimming shortened V by 2 bases and J by 4 bases, and 18 bases separated the two germline ends. The germline gives CDR1 MGHRA, CDR2 YSYEKL. The CDR3: CASSQTVQGILYEQYF. The CDR3 nucleotides read TGCGCCAGCAGCCAAACAGTACAGGGTATATTATACGAGCAGTACTTC.

This clonotype was counted a few times. DNA for the CDR3: TGCGCCAGCAGCCACAGCCGCAGGGGGCTGGGGGACACTGAAGCTTTCTTT. This translates into CASSHSRRGLGDTEAFF. J is TRBJ1-1 and V is TRBV4-1; TRBD1 matches at 8 bases. V was clipped by 3 bases and J by 3 bases; unmatched bases: 12. The CDR3 is made up of 17 amino acids. Germline V gives CDR1 MGHRA, CDR2 YSYEKL.

This chain links TRBV7-9 with TRBJ1-2, with a possible D match to TRBD1 (6 bases). CDR3 length: 14 amino acids. Trimming shortened V by 8 bases and J by 3 bases, and 16 bases separated the two germline ends. Per the germline V gene, CDR1 is SEHNR and CDR2 is FQNEAQ (reference sequence). The CDR3 here is CASLREDSDYGYTF. The CDR3 DNA reads TGTGCCAGCCTTCGTGAGGACAGTGACTATGGCTACACCTTC.

The chain has TRBV7-8 and TRBJ2-7; D may be TRBD2 (7 bases). The CDR3 is 15 residues long. CDR1 SGHVS and CDR2 FQNEAQ come from the germline V gene. The V gene lost 2 bases and the J gene lost 2 bases, with 13 bases spanning the gap. This chain's CDR3 is CASSLLGGRPYEQYV. The CDR3 region has the DNA TGTGCCAGCAGCTTATTGGGGGGGCGCCCCTACGAGCAGTACGTC.

This clonotype was observed a handful of times. The chain is built from TRBV4-2 and TRBJ1-2; TRBD1 is a possible D gene (5 bases). The CDR3 totals 17 residues. Germline-derived CDR1 and CDR2 are LGHNA and YNFKEQ. V was trimmed by 0 bases and J by 3 bases, leaving 17 bases between them. CDR3 bases: TGTGCCAGCAGCCAAGATGGGGCCCCGGATGCCCACTATGGCTACACCTTC. Amino acids: CASSQDGAPDAHYGYTF.

CDR3 DNA sequence: TGTGCCAGCAGTCAGGGTAAGGTCTACGAGCAGTACGTC. It specifies CASSQGKVYEQYV. V usage is TRBV21-1 and J usage is TRBJ2-7; the table gives TRBD1 as D, unverified against the DNA. TRBV21-1 has pseudogene status. This CDR3 has 13 amino acids.

This clonotype showed up just a few times. The rearrangement uses TRBV4-2 and TRBJ2-7; tentative D call: TRBD2 (6 bases). CDR1 LGHNA and CDR2 YNFKEQ come from the germline V gene. Trimming shortened V by 0 bases and J by 4 bases, and 22 bases separated the two germline ends. This CDR3 is built from 18 residues. CDR3 protein: CASSQDRGVSGTPYEQYF. DNA of the CDR3: TGTGCCAGCAGCCAAGATAGGGGTGTGTCGGGGACTCCTTACGAGCAGTACTTC.

This clonotype was observed a few times. The V and J genes are TRBV11-2 and TRBJ2-1; a possible D gene is TRBD1 (5 bases). The CDR3 has 15 residues. Trimming removed 5 bases from V and 2 bases from J, with 13 bases in between. CDR1 SGHAT and CDR2 FQNNGV come from the germline V gene. DNA of the CDR3: TGTGCCAGCAGCGGGATAGCAGGGCCCTACAATGAGCAGTTCTTC. Translated: CASSGIAGPYNEQFF.

Notes on this clonotype: This sequence may be a read error, since a much larger clone differs from it by one base. V usage is TRBV7-9 and J usage is TRBJ2-7; D not certain. With 5 bases removed from V and 4 bases from J, the gap between germline ends came to 9 bases. Germline V gene sequence: CDR1 SEHNR, CDR2 FQNEAQ (reference sequence). There are 12 residues in the CDR3. The CDR3: CASSALSYEQYF. The CDR3, as DNA: TGTGCCAGCAGCGCATTATCATACGAGCAGTACTTC. The full variable domain, completed using reference TRBV7-9 and TRBJ2-7, is DTGVSQNPRHKITKRGQNVTFRCDPISEHNRLYWYRQTLGQGPEFLTYFQNEAQLEKSRLLSDRFSAERPKGSFSTLEIQRTEQGDSAMYLCASSALSYEQYFGPGTRLTVT.

This clonotype was observed a few times. The V call is TRBV5-1, the J call TRBJ1-2; 9 bases are shared with TRBD1. The V gene's germline CDR1 is SGHRS and CDR2 YFSETQ. This CDR3 comprises 15 residues. With 3 bases clipped from V and 7 bases from J, the junction kept 10 bases outside the gene matches. In DNA, the CDR3 is TGCGCCAGCAGCTCTCCGGGACAGGGAAGGTCTGGCTACACCTTC. This gives the protein CASSSPGQGRSGYTF.

V and J are TRBV6-1 and TRBJ1-6; 7 bases align to TRBD1. The V and J ends lost 6 bases and 7 bases, in that order; junction bases with no gene match: 3. CDR1 is MNHNS, CDR2 SASEGT, per germline. CDR3 length equals 13 residues. The CDR3 DNA reads as TGTGCCAGCAGGGGACAGCAAAATTCACCCCTCCACTTT. Its protein is CASRGQQNSPLHF.